The 17 T cell receptor beta chains presented below share a single source sample, sequenced in a study of blood T cell repertoires in COVID-19. Profiling relied on immunoSEQ multiplex PCR, and the TCRdb table lists in-frame clones only, not all of them. The sample yields 55,000 to 65,000 clones, about 81% seen once. Sequencing used peripheral blood. All receptors derive from a man aged 55 to 70 with COVID-19, enrolled during active disease.

This clone was seen a few times. This sequence joins TRBV11-2 and TRBJ2-1; 7 bases map to TRBD2. CDR1 and CDR2 from the germline V gene are SGHAT and FQNNGV. Trimming took 5 bases from V and 3 from J; bases not matched to a gene: 7. The CDR3 is 15 amino acids. The CDR3 here is CASSPPGLGYNEQFF. The CDR3 DNA reads TGTGCCAGCAGCCCACCCGGACTAGGCTACAATGAGCAGTTCTTC.

The chain uses TRBV5-3 and TRBJ2-1, with a possible D match to TRBD1 (6 bases). TRBV5-3 falls under the ORF class, with uncertain function. The CDR3 contains 16 residues. Between the trimmed V and J ends, which lost 4 bases and 5 bases, there was a span of 19 bases. The CDR3 sequence: CARSGNRVYLHNEQFF. CDR3 DNA sequence: TGTGCCAGAAGCGGAAACAGGGTGTATTTGCACAATGAGCAGTTCTTC.

This clone was detected only a few times. The chain links TRBV7-9 to TRBJ2-7, with a tentative D call TRBD2 (6 bases). In germline, CDR1 is SEHNR, CDR2 FQNEAQ (reference sequence). With 5 bases removed from V and 0 bases from J, the gap between germline ends came to 14 bases. CDR3 length equals 15 residues. CDR3 nucleotides: TGTGCCAGCAGCCCAATGTCCGGGAGCTCCTACGAGCAGTACTTC. This encodes CASSPMSGSSYEQYF.

J is TRBJ2-7 and V is TRBV5-1; 8 bases are a match to TRBD2. The CDR3 spans 15 residues. J lost 4 bases, V lost 4 bases, and 10 bases had no gene match. Germline V gives CDR1 SGHRS, CDR2 YFSETQ. The CDR3 nucleotides read TGCGCCAGCAGCCAAGCGGGGGATAGCGTTTACGAGCAGTACTTC. This sequence encodes CASSQAGDSVYEQYF.

This clone has only one observation. The gene calls are TRBV7-9 and TRBJ1-2; TRBD1 might be the D (6 bases). The CDR3 extends over 13 amino acids. The V gene lost 7 bases and the J gene lost 2 bases, with 11 bases spanning the gap. Germline V gene data show CDR1 as SEHNR and CDR2 as FQNEAQ (reference sequence). Here the CDR3 reads CASNQGQNYGYTF. DNA for the CDR3: TGTGCCAGCAACCAGGGACAAAACTATGGCTACACCTTC.

This clone showed up just once. CDR3 protein: CASSLGAGEVYNEQFF. In DNA, the CDR3 is TGCGCCAGCAGCTTGGGGGCGGGAGAGGTCTACAATGAGCAGTTCTTC. The chain links TRBV5-1 to TRBJ2-1; TRBD2 aligns across 7 bases. The CDR3 covers 16 residues. CDR1 SGHRS and CDR2 YFSETQ come from the germline V gene. The V and J ends lost 0 bases and 3 bases, in that order; junction bases with no gene match: 6.

The chain carries TRBV20-1 and TRBJ2-1, with D possibly matching TRBD2 (6 bases). V gave up 3 bases and J gave up 5 bases, with 17 bases separating them. Germline V CDR1 and CDR2: DFQATT, SNEGSKA (reference sequence). CDR3 length: 15 residues. DNA for the CDR3: TGCAGTGCTAGTCCATCGACTAGTTTCGACAATGAGCAGTTCTTC. Translated: CSASPSTSFDNEQFF.

The chain employs TRBV19 and TRBJ2-1; TRBD2 matches at 7 bases. The germline V gene has CDR1 LNHDA and CDR2 SQIVND (reference sequence). V shed 5 bases and J 0 bases; nucleotides not matched to a gene: 7. The CDR3 spans 16 residues. Written as DNA, the CDR3 is TGTGCCAGTAGTCATGGGCGCGGGAGCTCCTACAATGAGCAGTTCTTC. Translation gives CASSHGRGSSYNEQFF.

This clone showed up just a few times. The chain links TRBV18 to TRBJ1-3, with a possible D match to TRBD1 (6 bases). The CDR3 loop spans 16 amino acids. CDR1 is KGHSH and CDR2 is LQKENI in the germline V gene. The germline V and J ends were trimmed by 6 bases and 4 bases, with 19 bases remaining between them. As DNA, the CDR3 is TGTGCCAGCTCGCGTGACAGGACCTTATCCGGAAACACCATATATTTT. It specifies CASSRDRTLSGNTIYF.

This clone was observed a few times. This CDR3 reads CATSDWGLEGTDTQYF. CDR3 DNA: TGTGCCACCAGTGATTGGGGACTGGAGGGCACAGATACGCAGTATTTT. The chain employs TRBV24-1 and TRBJ2-3, with D tentatively TRBD2 (6 bases). Germline CDR1 is KGHDR and CDR2 is SFDVKD. Deletions cut 2 bases from V and 1 base from J, with 12 bases between. The CDR3 runs to 16 residues.

V usage is TRBV19 and J usage is TRBJ1-2; maybe TRBD1 (6 bases). Germline values: CDR1 LNHDA, CDR2 SQIVND (reference sequence). The length of the CDR3 is 16 residues. The V and J ends lost 6 bases and 0 bases respectively, with 17 bases between them. In DNA, the CDR3 is TGTGCCAGTAGCCGAGGCCGGGGGGCCTCTAACTATGGCTACACCTTC. Protein product: CASSRGRGASNYGYTF.

This sequence joins TRBV27 and TRBJ2-2, with 13 bases identical to TRBD2. CDR1 is MNHEY and CDR2 is SMNVEV in the germline V gene (reference sequence). This CDR3 has 15 residues. The V and J ends lost 8 bases and 5 bases, in that order; junction bases with no gene match: 5. In DNA form, the CDR3 reads TGTGCCAGCGGGACTAGCGGGACTTTTACCGGGGAGCTGTTTTTT. Protein product: CASGTSGTFTGELFF.

This chain connects TRBV4-1 to TRBJ2-1; possible D gene TRBD1, 6 bases. The germline V gene encodes CDR1 MGHRA and CDR2 YSYEKL. The CDR3 runs 16 residues. The V gene lost 4 bases and the J gene lost 3 bases, with 16 bases spanning the gap. The CDR3 region is CASSPTGSQRYNEQFF. In DNA form, the CDR3 reads TGCGCCAGCAGCCCGACAGGATCTCAACGCTACAATGAGCAGTTCTTC.

The chain uses TRBV6-2 or TRBV6-3 and TRBJ2-7; tentatively, D is TRBD1 (6 bases). This CDR3 is 13 amino acids long. From germline, CDR1 is MNHEY and CDR2 SVGEGT. The V and J ends lost 6 bases and 6 bases respectively, with 15 bases between them. CDR3 sequence reads: CASSSRTETEQYF. CDR3 sequence (DNA): TGTGCCAGCAGCTCCCGGACAGAGACCGAGCAGTACTTC.

This clone was seen a single time. The DNA of the CDR3 is TGCGCCAGCAGCGAAGTTAACAGCGGGCCACCCGAGCAGTTCTTC. It specifies CASSEVNSGPPEQFF. The chain couples TRBV4-3 to TRBJ2-1; D possibly corresponds to TRBD2 (6 bases). CDR1 LGHNA and CDR2 YSLEER come from the germline V gene. V gave up 5 bases and J gave up 10 bases, with 21 bases separating them. The CDR3 has 15 residues.

The chain employs TRBV15 and TRBJ2-1, with 9 bases identical to TRBD2. The ends lost 6 bases at V and 5 bases at J; junction bases unmatched: 8. This CDR3 region has 15 residues. Germline CDR1 reads LNHNV; CDR2 reads YYDKDF (reference sequence). The CDR3 nucleotides are TGTGCCACCAGTTTACCGGGACTAGCCCACAATGAGCAGTTCTTC. Translation: CATSLPGLAHNEQFF.

The chain combines TRBV6-5 with TRBJ1-1, with D hard to call. Germline V gene data show CDR1 as MNHEY and CDR2 as SVGAGI. V shed 7 bases and J shed 4 bases, with 10 bases lying between them. The CDR3 contains 12 residues. CDR3 protein: CASTSIRTEAFF. The CDR3 bases are TGTGCCAGCACCTCTATCCGCACTGAAGCTTTCTTT.